A selection of T cell receptor beta chains follows, all from one sample in a study of blood T cell repertoires in COVID-19. The data were produced by immunoSEQ multiplex PCR, yet TCRdb's version contains in-frame clones alone and is incomplete. The table has roughly 120,000 clones, 80% to 90% seen once. The sample taken for sequencing was peripheral blood. These TCRs come from a woman aged 60-75 years with acute or convalescent COVID-19. The CDR3 runs from the conserved cysteine through the conserved F or W. A D gene is named only where the DNA matches it firmly. Clone size is not always given. Where it is, it says once, few, many or a class for expanded clones.

D,size,V,J,DNA,CDR3
.,.,TRBV13,TRBJ1-1,TGTGCCTCCAGGGGAGGGGTATACACTGAAGCTTTCTTT,CASRGGVYTEAFF
TRBD1,.,TRBV5-4,TRBJ2-1,TGTGCCAGCAGCCCCCGACAGGGCCATGAGCAGTTCTTC,CASSPRQGHEQFF
.,.,TRBV24-1,TRBJ1-5,TGTGCCACCAGTGATGCTACAGGGAATCGAGATCAGCCCCAGCATTTT,CATSDATGNRDQPQHF
TRBD1,few,TRBV30,TRBJ1-4,TGTGCCTGGACCACACCCTACAGGGGTTTGGGGGAAAAACTGTTTTTT,CAWTTPYRGLGEKLFF
.,once,TRBV10-3,TRBJ2-2,TGTGCCGCACAACTAGCTGGGAACACCGGGGAGCTGTTTTTT,CAAQLAGNTGELFF
.,.,TRBV9,TRBJ2-7,TGTGCCAGCAGCGTAGGGGGCAGCAACACAGCATCCTACGAGCAGTACTTC,CASSVGGSNTASYEQYF
.,.,TRBV30,TRBJ2-3,TGTGCCTGGAGTATATACGGGGATACGCAGTATTTT,CAWSIYGDTQYF
.,.,TRBV11-3,TRBJ2-3,TGTGCCAGCAGCTCCTCCCCTAGGACTCTTCACACAGATACGCAGTATTTT,CASSSSPRTLHTDTQYF
TRBD1,.,TRBV19,TRBJ2-7,TGTGCCAGCCCTAGACAGGGGCAGTACTTC,CASPRQGQYF
.,.,TRBV6-1,TRBJ1-1,TGTGCCACCCGAGGTAGCGGGAATTTGAACACTGAAGCTTTCTTT,CATRGSGNLNTEAFF
.,few,TRBV11-2,TRBJ2-7,TGTGCCAGCAGCCAAGGGACTCCCTACGAGCAGTACTTC,CASSQGTPYEQYF
.,.,TRBV18,TRBJ1-4,TGTGCCAGCTCACCACCGTTTGGGGGGGACGAAAAACTGTTTTTT,CASSPPFGGDEKLFF
.,.,TRBV5-5,TRBJ2-5,TGTGCCAGCAGTACTAGCAAAGAGACCCAGTACTTC,CASSTSKETQYF
TRBD2,.,TRBV13,TRBJ2-2,TGTGCCAGCAGCTTAGGACTAGCGGTGCCAACCGGGGAGCTGTTTTTT,CASSLGLAVPTGELFF
TRBD2,.,TRBV2,TRBJ2-3,TGTGCCAGCAAGCCAGCGGGGGGCACAGATACGCAGTATTTT,CASKPAGGTDTQYF
TRBD2,.,TRBV4-1,TRBJ2-3,TGCGCCAGCAGCCAAGATCGAATGACTAGCGGGGGTAGCACAGATACGCAGTATTTT,CASSQDRMTSGGSTDTQYF
.,.,TRBV11-2,TRBJ2-7,TGTGCCAGCAGTCCCTTGCAGACAGCGTTTCTCGAGCAGTACTTC,CASSPLQTAFLEQYF
TRBD2,.,TRBV27,TRBJ2-5,TGTGCCAGCAGGAGACTAGCCTGGGAGACCCAGTACTTC,CASRRLAWETQYF
TRBD2,.,TRBV6-5,TRBJ2-5,TGTGCCAGCAGTTCCCAGACTAGCGGGGGGCAAGAGACCCAGTACTTC,CASSSQTSGGQETQYF
TRBD1,.,TRBV4-1,TRBJ2-7,TGCGCCAGCAGCCGACAGGGAGTTGGCCTCTACGAGCAGTACTTC,CASSRQGVGLYEQYF
.,.,TRBV20-1,TRBJ1-5,TGCAGTGCTAGTAATTTGGGGGCGAGTCGCAATCAGCCCCAGCATTTT,CSASNLGASRNQPQHF
.,.,TRBV6-5,TRBJ2-1,TGTGCCAGCAGTACCCCAGGGAATGAGCAGTTCTTC,CASSTPGNEQFF
TRBD2,.,TRBV10-2,TRBJ2-1,TGCGCCAGCAGTGCCCAAGCGGGATCCTACAATGAGCAGTTCTTC,CASSAQAGSYNEQFF
TRBD1,.,TRBV7-2,TRBJ2-1,TGTGCCAGCAGCTTAACGGACAGGGGTTATTACAATGAGCAGTTCTTC,CASSLTDRGYYNEQFF
.,.,TRBV9,TRBJ2-7,TGTGCCAGCAGCGTATCAGGGCCCAACGAGCAGTACTTC,CASSVSGPNEQYF
TRBD1,.,TRBV27,TRBJ2-2,TGTGCCAGCGGGCCGGGACAGGGCCTCGCGCTGTTTTTT,CASGPGQGLALFF
TRBD2,.,TRBV7-2,TRBJ2-2,TGTGCCAGCAGCTTAGCGTCTAGCGGGGTCACCGGGGAGCTGTTTTTT,CASSLASSGVTGELFF
TRBD2,few,TRBV20-1,TRBJ2-2,TGCCGTGCTAGTCCTCTTGCCGGGGGGGGGCCCGGGGAGCTGTTTTTT,CRASPLAGGGPGELFF
.,.,TRBV11-3,TRBJ2-1,TGTGCCAGCAGCTTAATCAGTTACAATGAGCAGTTCTTC,CASSLISYNEQFF
TRBD2,.,TRBV4-3,TRBJ2-7,TGCGCCAGCAGCCACGGACTAGCGGGGGTTTACGAGCAGTACTTC,CASSHGLAGVYEQYF
TRBD2,.,TRBV7-3,TRBJ2-1,TGTGCCAGCAGCGCCCCTAGCGGGGGGACCAATGAGCAGTTCTTC,CASSAPSGGTNEQFF
.,.,TRBV15,TRBJ2-5,TGTGCCACCAGCAGAGGAGGGCTGCAAGAGACCCAGTACTTC,CATSRGGLQETQYF
TRBD1,.,TRBV10-3,TRBJ1-1,TGTGCCATCACCGGACAGGGTGAAGCTTTCTTT,CAITGQGEAFF